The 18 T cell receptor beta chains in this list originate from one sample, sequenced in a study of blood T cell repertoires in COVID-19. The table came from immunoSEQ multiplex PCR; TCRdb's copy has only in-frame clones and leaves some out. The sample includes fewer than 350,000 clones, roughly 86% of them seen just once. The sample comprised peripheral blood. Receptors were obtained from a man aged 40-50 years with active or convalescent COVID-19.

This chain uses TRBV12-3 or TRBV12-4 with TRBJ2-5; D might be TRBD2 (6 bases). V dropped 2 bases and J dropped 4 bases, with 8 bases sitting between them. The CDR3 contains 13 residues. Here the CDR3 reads CASSLNGRETQYF. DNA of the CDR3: TGTGCCAGCAGTTTAAACGGGAGAGAGACCCAGTACTTC.

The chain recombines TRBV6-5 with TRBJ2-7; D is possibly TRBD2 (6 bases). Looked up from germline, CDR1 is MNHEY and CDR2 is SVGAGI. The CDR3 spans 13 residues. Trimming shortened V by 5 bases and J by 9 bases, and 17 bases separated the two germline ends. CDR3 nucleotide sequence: TGTGCCAGCAGTCCACGTCTGGGGACTGTGCAGTACTTC. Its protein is CASSPRLGTVQYF.

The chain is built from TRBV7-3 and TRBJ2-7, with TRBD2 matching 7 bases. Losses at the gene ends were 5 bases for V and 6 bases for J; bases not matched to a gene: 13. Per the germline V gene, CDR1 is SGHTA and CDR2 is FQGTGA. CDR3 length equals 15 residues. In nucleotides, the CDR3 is TGTGCCAGCAGCCTAAGCGGGGAGGGTCAGAGCGAGCAGTACTTC. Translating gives CASSLSGEGQSEQYF.

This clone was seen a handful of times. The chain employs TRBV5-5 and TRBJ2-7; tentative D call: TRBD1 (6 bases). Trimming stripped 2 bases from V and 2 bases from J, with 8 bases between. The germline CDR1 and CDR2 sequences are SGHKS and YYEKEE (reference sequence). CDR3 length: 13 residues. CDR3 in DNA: TGTGCCAGCAGCTTAGGGGGACCCTACGAGCAGTACTTC. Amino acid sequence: CASSLGGPYEQYF. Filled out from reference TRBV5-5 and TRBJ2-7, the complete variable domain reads DAGVTQSPTHLIKTRGQQVTLRCSPISGHKSVSWYQQVLGQGPQFIFQYYEKEERGRGNFPDRFSARQFPNYSSELNVNALLLGDSALYLCASSLGGPYEQYFGPGTRLTVT.

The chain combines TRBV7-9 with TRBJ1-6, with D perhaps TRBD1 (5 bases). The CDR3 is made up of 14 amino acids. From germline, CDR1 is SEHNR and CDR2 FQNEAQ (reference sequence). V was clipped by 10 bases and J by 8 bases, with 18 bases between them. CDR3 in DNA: TGTGCCACCCAGACGGGGGGTGGGGATTCACCCCTCCACTTT. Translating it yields CATQTGGGDSPLHF.

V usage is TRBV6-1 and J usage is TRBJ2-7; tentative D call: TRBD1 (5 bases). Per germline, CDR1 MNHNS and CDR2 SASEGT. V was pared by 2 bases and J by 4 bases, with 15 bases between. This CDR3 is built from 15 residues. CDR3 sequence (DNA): TGTGCCAGCAGTGAACCCTCCCTTAGGGGTTACGAGCAGTACTTC. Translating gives CASSEPSLRGYEQYF.

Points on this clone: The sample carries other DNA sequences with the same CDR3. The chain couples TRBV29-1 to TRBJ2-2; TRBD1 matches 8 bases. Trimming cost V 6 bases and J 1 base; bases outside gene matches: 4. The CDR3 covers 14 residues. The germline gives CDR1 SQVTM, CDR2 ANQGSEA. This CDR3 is CSVPGTGNTGELFF. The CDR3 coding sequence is TGCAGCGTCCCCGGGACAGGGAACACCGGGGAGCTGTTTTTT.

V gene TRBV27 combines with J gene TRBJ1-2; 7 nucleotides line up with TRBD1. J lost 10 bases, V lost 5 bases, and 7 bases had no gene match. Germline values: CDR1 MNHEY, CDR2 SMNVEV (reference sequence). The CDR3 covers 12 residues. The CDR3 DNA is TGTGCCAGCAGTACGTACAGGGGCCCCTACACCTTC. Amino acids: CASSTYRGPYTF.

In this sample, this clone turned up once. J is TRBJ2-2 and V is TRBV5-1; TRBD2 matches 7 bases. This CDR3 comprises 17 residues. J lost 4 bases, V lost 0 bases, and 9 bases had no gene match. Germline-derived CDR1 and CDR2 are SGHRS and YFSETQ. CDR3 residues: CASSLGAEGGGTGELFF. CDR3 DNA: TGCGCCAGCAGCTTGGGGGCCGAGGGCGGGGGCACCGGGGAGCTGTTTTTT.

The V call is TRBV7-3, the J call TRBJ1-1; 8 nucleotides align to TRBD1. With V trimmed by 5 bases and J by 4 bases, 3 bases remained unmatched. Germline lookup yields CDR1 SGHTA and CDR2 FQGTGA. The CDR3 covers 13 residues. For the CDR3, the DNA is TGTGCCAGCAGCGGACAGGGAGGCACTGAAGCTTTCTTT. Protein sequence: CASSGQGGTEAFF.

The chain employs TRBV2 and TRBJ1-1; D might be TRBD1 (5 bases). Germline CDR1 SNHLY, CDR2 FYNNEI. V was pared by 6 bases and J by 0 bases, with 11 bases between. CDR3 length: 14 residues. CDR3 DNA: TGTGCCAGCAGCCAAGGGGTCATGAACACTGAAGCTTTCTTT. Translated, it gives CASSQGVMNTEAFF.

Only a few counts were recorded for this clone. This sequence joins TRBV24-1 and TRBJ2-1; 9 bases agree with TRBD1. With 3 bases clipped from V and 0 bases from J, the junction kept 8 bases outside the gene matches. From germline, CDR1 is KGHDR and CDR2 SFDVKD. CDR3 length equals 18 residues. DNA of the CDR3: TGTGCCACCAGTGATCCAACAGGGGGCGAGAGCTCCTACAATGAGCAGTTCTTC. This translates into CATSDPTGGESSYNEQFF.

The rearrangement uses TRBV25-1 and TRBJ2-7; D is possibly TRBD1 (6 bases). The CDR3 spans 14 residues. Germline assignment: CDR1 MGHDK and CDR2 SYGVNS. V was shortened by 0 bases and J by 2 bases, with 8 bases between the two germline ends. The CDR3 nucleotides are TGTGCCAGCAGTGAATACAGGGGAACCTACGAGCAGTACTTC. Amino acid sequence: CASSEYRGTYEQYF.

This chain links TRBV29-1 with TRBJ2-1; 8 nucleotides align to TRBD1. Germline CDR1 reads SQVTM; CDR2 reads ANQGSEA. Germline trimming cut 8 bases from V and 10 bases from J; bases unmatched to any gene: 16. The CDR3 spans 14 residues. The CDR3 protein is CSSRGTGNSGEQFF. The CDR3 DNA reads TGCAGCTCCCGCGGGACAGGAAATTCTGGAGAGCAGTTCTTC.

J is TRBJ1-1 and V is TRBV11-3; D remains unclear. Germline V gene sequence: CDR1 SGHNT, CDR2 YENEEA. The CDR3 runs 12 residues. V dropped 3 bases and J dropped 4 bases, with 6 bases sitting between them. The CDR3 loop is CASSFGGTEAFF. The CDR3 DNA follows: TGTGCCAGCAGCTTCGGTGGCACTGAAGCTTTCTTT.

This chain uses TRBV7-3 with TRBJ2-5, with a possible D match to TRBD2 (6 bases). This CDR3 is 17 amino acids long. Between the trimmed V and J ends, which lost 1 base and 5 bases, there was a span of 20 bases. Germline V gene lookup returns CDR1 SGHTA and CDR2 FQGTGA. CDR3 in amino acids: CASSLSSGVAGRETQYF. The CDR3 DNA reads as TGTGCCAGCAGCTTAAGTTCTGGCGTGGCGGGGCGGGAGACCCAGTACTTC.

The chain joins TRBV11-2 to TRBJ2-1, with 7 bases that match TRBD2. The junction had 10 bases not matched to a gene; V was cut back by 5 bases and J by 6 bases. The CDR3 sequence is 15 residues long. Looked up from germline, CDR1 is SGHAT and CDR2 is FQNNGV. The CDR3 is CASSPSWASGNEQFF. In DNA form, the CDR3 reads TGTGCCAGCAGCCCATCGTGGGCTAGCGGCAATGAGCAGTTCTTC.

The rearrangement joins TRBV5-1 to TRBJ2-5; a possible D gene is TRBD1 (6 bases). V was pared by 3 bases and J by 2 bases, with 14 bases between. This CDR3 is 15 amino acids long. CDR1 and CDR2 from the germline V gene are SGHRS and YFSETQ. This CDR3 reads CASSSLPQGQETQYF. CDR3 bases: TGCGCCAGCAGCTCCCTCCCACAGGGACAAGAGACCCAGTACTTC.